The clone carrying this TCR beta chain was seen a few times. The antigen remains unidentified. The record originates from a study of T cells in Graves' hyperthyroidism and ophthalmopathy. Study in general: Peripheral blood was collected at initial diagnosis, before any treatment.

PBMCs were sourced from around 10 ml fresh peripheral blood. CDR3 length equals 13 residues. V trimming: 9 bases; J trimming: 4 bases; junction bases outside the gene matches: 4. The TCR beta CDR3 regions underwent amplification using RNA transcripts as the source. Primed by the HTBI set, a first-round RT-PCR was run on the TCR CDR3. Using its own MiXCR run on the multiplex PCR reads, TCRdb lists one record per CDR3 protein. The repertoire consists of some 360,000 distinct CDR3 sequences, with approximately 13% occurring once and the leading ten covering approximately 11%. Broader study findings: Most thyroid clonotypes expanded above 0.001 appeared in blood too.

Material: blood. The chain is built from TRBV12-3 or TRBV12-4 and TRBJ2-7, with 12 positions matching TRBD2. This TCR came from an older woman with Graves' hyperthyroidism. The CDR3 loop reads CARSSGRGYEQYF. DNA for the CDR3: TGTGCCAGATCTAGCGGGAGGGGGTACGAGCAGTACTTC.